These T cell receptor beta chains were read from a single sample in a study of response to subunit inactivated influenza vaccine. TCRdb called the RT-PCR reads again in MiXCR, with one record for every CDR3 protein. The repertoire holds more than 150,000 distinct CDR3 sequences, with around 9.2% as singletons. This specimen was non-naive T cells sorted from PBMCs, taken on the day of vaccination. The receptors derive from a man aged 45-60 years who received an inactivated influenza vaccine. Each CDR3 is given with its conserved first and last residue. D genes are given only for firm matches. Only part of the rows carry a size: once, few, many, or a class if the clone is expanded.

abundance: -; d_gene: TRBD1; v_gene: TRBV12-3/TRBV12-4; j_gene: TRBJ2-6; len: 18; CDR3nt: TGTGCCAGCACCGGGGACAGCTCGTTAAACTCTGGGGCCAACGTCCTGACTTTC; CDR3aa: CASTGDSSLNSGANVLTF
abundance: many; d_gene: -; v_gene: TRBV20-1; j_gene: TRBJ2-1; len: 10; CDR3nt: TGCAGTGCTTTAAACAATGAGCAGTTCTTC; CDR3aa: CSALNNEQFF
abundance: -; d_gene: -; v_gene: TRBV5-1; j_gene: TRBJ1-1; len: 14; CDR3nt: TGCGCCAGCAGCTTGGCACAGGATAACACTGAAGCTTTCTTT; CDR3aa: CASSLAQDNTEAFF
abundance: -; d_gene: -; v_gene: TRBV18; j_gene: TRBJ2-7; len: 13; CDR3nt: TGTGCCAGCTGGTCGGACAGCTCCTACGAGCAGTACTTC; CDR3aa: CASWSDSSYEQYF
abundance: -; d_gene: -; v_gene: TRBV28; j_gene: TRBJ2-5; len: 18; CDR3nt: TGTGCCAGCAGTTTATCGTCATTCGTGTTAGAGGACTCGAAGACCCAGTACTTC; CDR3aa: CASSLSSFVLEDSKTQYF
abundance: many; d_gene: -; v_gene: TRBV11-2; j_gene: TRBJ2-1; len: 13; CDR3nt: TGTGCCAGCAGCTTGAGTAGGAACAATGAGCAGTTCTTC; CDR3aa: CASSLSRNNEQFF
abundance: many; d_gene: -; v_gene: TRBV7-9; j_gene: TRBJ1-2; len: 13; CDR3nt: TGTGCCAGCAGCTTAGGGCAGGTCTATGGCTACACCTTC; CDR3aa: CASSLGQVYGYTF
abundance: many; d_gene: -; v_gene: TRBV7-8; j_gene: TRBJ2-7; len: 14; CDR3nt: TGTGCCAGCAGCTTCACGGAGGTGTCCTACGAGCAGTACTTC; CDR3aa: CASSFTEVSYEQYF
abundance: few; d_gene: -; v_gene: TRBV15; j_gene: TRBJ2-1; len: 14; CDR3nt: TGTGCCACCAGCAGAGGGGTCCAGGGGTACGAGCAGTTCTTC; CDR3aa: CATSRGVQGYEQFF
abundance: -; d_gene: -; v_gene: TRBV29-1; j_gene: TRBJ1-1; len: 12; CDR3nt: TGCAGCGCTATGGGTAGGCACACTGAAGCTTTCTTT; CDR3aa: CSAMGRHTEAFF
abundance: few; d_gene: TRBD1; v_gene: TRBV20-1; j_gene: TRBJ1-1; len: 15; CDR3nt: TGCAGTGCAAAAGTGGGGGACAGGGGGAACACTGAAGCTTTCTTT; CDR3aa: CSAKVGDRGNTEAFF
abundance: -; d_gene: -; v_gene: TRBV6-5; j_gene: TRBJ1-1; len: 12; CDR3nt: TGTGCCAGCAGCGCACGATCTGCTGAAGCTTTCTTT; CDR3aa: CASSARSAEAFF
abundance: few; d_gene: -; v_gene: TRBV20-1; j_gene: TRBJ2-2; len: 16; CDR3nt: TGCAGTGCTAGAGATCCGACTAAGGCGAACACCGGGGAGCTGTTTTTT; CDR3aa: CSARDPTKANTGELFF
abundance: many; d_gene: -; v_gene: TRBV5-1; j_gene: TRBJ2-2; len: 18; CDR3nt: TGCGCCAGCAGCCCGTTTCCCCAGGGAGCGATGAACACCGGGGAGCTGTTTTTT; CDR3aa: CASSPFPQGAMNTGELFF
abundance: few; d_gene: TRBD1; v_gene: TRBV6-2/TRBV6-3; j_gene: TRBJ1-5; len: 17; CDR3nt: TGTGCCAGCAGCCTTATTAACAGGGGCCGCGACAATCAGCCCCAGCATTTT; CDR3aa: CASSLINRGRDNQPQHF
abundance: few; d_gene: TRBD1; v_gene: TRBV10-3; j_gene: TRBJ1-1; len: 12; CDR3nt: TGTGCCATCAGTAGGACAGGCACTGAAGCTTTCTTT; CDR3aa: CAISRTGTEAFF
abundance: many; d_gene: -; v_gene: TRBV6-1; j_gene: TRBJ2-3; len: 12; CDR3nt: TGTGCCAGCAGTGAGAGGGGAAGGACGCAGTATTTT; CDR3aa: CASSERGRTQYF
abundance: few; d_gene: -; v_gene: TRBV27; j_gene: TRBJ2-7; len: 13; CDR3nt: TGTGCCACCTCCGCGGCAGGGCCCGGCGAGCAGTACTTC; CDR3aa: CATSAAGPGEQYF
abundance: few; d_gene: TRBD1; v_gene: TRBV4-1; j_gene: TRBJ2-4; len: 17; CDR3nt: TGCGCCAGCAGCCCCTATACCACCGGGACAGGGGAAAACATTCAGTACTTC; CDR3aa: CASSPYTTGTGENIQYF
abundance: -; d_gene: -; v_gene: TRBV27; j_gene: TRBJ2-5; len: 12; CDR3nt: TGTGCCACCCCTGGCCTCCAAGAGACCCAGTACTTC; CDR3aa: CATPGLQETQYF